This TCR beta chain was profiled in a study of healthy donors' naive CD4 and CD8 T cells. Overall study results and limits: CDR3 charge plus V and J genes appeared to account for roughly 13% of CD4/CD8 variance.

Naive T cells were sorted: CD4+CD8-CD45RO-CD45RA+ for CD4+, CD8+CD4-CD45RA+CD27bright for CD8+. Germline lookup yields CDR1 MNHEY and CDR2 SVGEGT. The CDR3 runs to 16 residues. V lost 2 bases to trimming and J lost 0 bases, with 13 bases between them. Concerning this clonotype itself: What it binds is not known.

Starting from roughly 0.45 ug of total RNA, TCR libraries were made with linear amplification. TCRdb itself ran the reads through MiXCR, one entry per CDR3 protein. The sample carries around 200,000 distinct CDR3 sequences, about 76% recorded once. The origin of this receptor is a pool of human donors in good health; the sample pools cells from several healthy donors. V usage is TRBV6-2 or TRBV6-3 and J usage is TRBJ1-1, with a tentative D call TRBD1 (5 bases). The sequenced sample was naive CD4+ and CD8+ T cells sorted from blood, pooled from several donors. The CDR3, as DNA: TGTGCCAGCAGTTACGGGGACGGGTACATGAACACTGAAGCTTTCTTT. Its protein is CASSYGDGYMNTEAFF.